The clone carrying this TCR beta chain was found a few times. Its antigen is not identified. UMIs were added to TCR cDNA along with a universal primer site when it was made by 5'RACE template switching. MiXCR, run by TCRdb on the 5' RACE reads, gives a single entry per CDR3 protein. The table lists about 300,000 distinct CDR3 sequences, around 7% of them singletons. The V and J ends lost 0 bases and 6 bases, in that order; junction bases with no gene match: 12. CDR3 length: 18 amino acids. Germline-derived CDR1 and CDR2 are SGHTA and FQGTGA. The data were obtained in a study of T cells after yellow fever vaccination. Study information: The SMART-Seq v4 Ultra Low Input method served to prepare the low-cell-number fractions. Study findings and constraints: A secondary response was less intense yet reached its peak sooner, at day 5 versus 15. The bulk population could contribute abundant contaminating clonotypes to FACS-sorted repertoires.

The receptor's source is a man younger than 30 who received the YFV17D yellow fever vaccine. The input for sequencing was PBMCs, taken 45 days after the first yellow fever vaccination. The chain employs TRBV7-3 and TRBJ2-3; 10 bases are a match to TRBD2. CDR3 protein: CASSLTPVSGGAADTQYF. CDR3 nucleotides: TGTGCCAGCAGCTTAACCCCCGTCAGCGGGGGGGCCGCGGATACGCAGTATTTT.